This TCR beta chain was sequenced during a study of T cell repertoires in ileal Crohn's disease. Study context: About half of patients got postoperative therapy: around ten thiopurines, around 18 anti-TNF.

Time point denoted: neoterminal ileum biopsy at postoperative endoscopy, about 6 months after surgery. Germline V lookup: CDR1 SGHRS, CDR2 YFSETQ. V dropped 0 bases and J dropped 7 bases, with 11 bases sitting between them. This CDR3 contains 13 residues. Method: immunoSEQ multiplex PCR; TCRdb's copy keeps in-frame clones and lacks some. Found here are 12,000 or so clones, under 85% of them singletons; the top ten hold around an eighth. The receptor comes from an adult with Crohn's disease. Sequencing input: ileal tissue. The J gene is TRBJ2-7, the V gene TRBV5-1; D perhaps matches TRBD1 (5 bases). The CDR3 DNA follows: TGCGCCAGCAGCTTGGATCAGGGCCAAGAGCAGTACTTC. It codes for CASSLDQGQEQYF.